A selection of T cell receptor beta chains follows, all from one sample in a study of cytomegalovirus exposure and HLA in healthy donors. This table comes from immunoSEQ multiplex PCR, and its TCRdb copy is limited to in-frame clones, with some not included. The sample includes 200,000 or so clones, around 87% seen only once; the top ten take about 2%. Sequencing was performed on PBMCs. Receptor source: a woman younger than 30 in good health and CMV-seropositive. The conserved cysteine and the conserved F or W are not part of the CDR3 here.

j_call	v_call	cdr3_aa
TRBJ2-2	TRBV2	ASTLGDRVTGELF
TRBJ2-7	TRBV30	AWSVFGSGDEQY
TRBJ2-1	TRBV30	AFRQGSYNEQF
TRBJ1-5	TRBV9	ASSVVGQGDPQH
TRBJ1-1	TRBV5-4	ASSPFGQHTEAF
TRBJ2-7	TRBV2	AGGGASYEQY
TRBJ1-4	TRBV27	ASSQGTSGNEKLF
TRBJ1-1	TRBV5-1	ASSGQGGLNTEAF
TRBJ2-2	TRBV5-1	ASSTTSSGELF
TRBJ2-7	TRBV5-1	ASGLRTGGTYEQY